This T cell receptor beta chain is drawn from a study of OX40 agonist ivuxolimab in advanced cancers. Method: immunoSEQ multiplex PCR; TCRdb's copy keeps in-frame clones and lacks some. The sample consists of about 100,000 clones, less than 95% of them appearing once. V gave up 0 bases and J gave up 4 bases, with 9 bases separating them. The CDR3 has 14 amino acids. In germline, CDR1 is MNHEY, CDR2 SVGAGI. This sequence originates from an adult with an advanced solid tumor such as melanoma, head and neck, liver or kidney cancer. The sequencing used CD4+ or CD8+ T cells sorted from blood, collected in a trial of the OX40 agonist ivuxolimab. The rearrangement uses TRBV6-5 and TRBJ1-1, with D possibly TRBD1 on 5 matching bases. In nucleotides, the CDR3 is TGTGCCAGCAGTTACTCGGGGGGGGGCACTGAAGCTTTCTTT. This encodes CASSYSGGGTEAFF.